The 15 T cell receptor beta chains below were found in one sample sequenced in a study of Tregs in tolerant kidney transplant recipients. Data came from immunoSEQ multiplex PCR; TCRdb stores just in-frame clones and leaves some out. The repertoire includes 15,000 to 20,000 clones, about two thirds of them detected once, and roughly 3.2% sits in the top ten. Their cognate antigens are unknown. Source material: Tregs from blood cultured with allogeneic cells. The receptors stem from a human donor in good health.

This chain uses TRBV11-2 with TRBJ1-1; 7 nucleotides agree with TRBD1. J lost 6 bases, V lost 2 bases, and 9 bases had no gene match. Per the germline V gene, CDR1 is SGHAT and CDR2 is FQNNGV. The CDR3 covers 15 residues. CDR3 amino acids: CASSLRSGGGSEAFF. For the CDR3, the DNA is TGTGCCAGCAGCTTACGGTCAGGGGGAGGCTCTGAAGCTTTCTTT.

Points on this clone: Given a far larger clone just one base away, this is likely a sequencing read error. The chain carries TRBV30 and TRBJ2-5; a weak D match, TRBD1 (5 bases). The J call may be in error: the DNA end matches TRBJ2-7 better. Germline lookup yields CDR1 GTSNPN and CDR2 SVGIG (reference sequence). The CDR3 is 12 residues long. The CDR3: CAWSRGANEQYF. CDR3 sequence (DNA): TGTGCCTGGAGTAGGGGCGCCAACGAGCAGTACTTC.

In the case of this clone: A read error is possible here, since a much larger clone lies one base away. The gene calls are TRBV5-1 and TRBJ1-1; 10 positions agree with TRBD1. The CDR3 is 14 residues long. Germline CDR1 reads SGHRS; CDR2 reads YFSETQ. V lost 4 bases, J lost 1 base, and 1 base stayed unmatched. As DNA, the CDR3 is TGCGCCAGCAGCAGGACAGGGGGGAACACTGAAGCTTTCTTT. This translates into CASSRTGGNTEAFF.

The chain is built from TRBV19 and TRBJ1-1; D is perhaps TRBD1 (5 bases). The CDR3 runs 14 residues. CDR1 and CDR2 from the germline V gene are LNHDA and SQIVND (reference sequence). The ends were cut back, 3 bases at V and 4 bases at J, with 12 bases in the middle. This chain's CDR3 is CASSIRGISTEAFF. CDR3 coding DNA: TGTGCCAGTAGTATTAGGGGAATATCCACTGAAGCTTTCTTT.

This CDR3 reads CASSIAQRSSTDTQYF. In nucleotides, the CDR3 is TGTGCCAGTAGTATAGCCCAGCGCTCAAGCACAGATACGCAGTATTTT. The rearrangement joins TRBV19 to TRBJ2-3; D is unresolved. The germline CDR1 and CDR2 sequences are LNHDA and SQIVND (reference sequence). Trimming shortened V by 1 base and J by 0 bases, and 11 bases separated the two germline ends. CDR3 length: 16 residues.

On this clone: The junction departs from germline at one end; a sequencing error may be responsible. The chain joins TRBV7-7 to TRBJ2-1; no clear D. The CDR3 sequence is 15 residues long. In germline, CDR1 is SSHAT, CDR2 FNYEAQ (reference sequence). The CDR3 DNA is TGTGCTAGCAGCTTAGGCCCGTTCTCCTACAATGAGCAGTTCTTC. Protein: CASSLGPFSYNEQFF.

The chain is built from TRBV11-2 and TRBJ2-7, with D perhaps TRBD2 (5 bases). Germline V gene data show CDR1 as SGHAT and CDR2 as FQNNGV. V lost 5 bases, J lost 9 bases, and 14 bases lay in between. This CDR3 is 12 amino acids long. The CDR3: CASSPGTRGQYF. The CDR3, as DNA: TGTGCCAGCAGCCCGGGAACACGCGGGCAGTACTTC.

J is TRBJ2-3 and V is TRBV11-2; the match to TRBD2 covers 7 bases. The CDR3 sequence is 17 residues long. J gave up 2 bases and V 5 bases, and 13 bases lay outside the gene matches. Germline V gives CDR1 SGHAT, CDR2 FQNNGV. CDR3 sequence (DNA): TGTGCCAGCAGCCGCCCCCTTTCTAAGCGGGACACAGATACGCAGTATTTT. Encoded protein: CASSRPLSKRDTDTQYF.

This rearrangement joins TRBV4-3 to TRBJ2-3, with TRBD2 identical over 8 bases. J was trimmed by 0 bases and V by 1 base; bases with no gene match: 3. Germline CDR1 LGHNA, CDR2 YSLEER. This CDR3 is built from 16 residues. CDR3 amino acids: CASSQGSGRSTDTQYF. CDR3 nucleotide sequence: TGCGCCAGCAGCCAAGGAAGCGGGAGAAGCACAGATACGCAGTATTTT.

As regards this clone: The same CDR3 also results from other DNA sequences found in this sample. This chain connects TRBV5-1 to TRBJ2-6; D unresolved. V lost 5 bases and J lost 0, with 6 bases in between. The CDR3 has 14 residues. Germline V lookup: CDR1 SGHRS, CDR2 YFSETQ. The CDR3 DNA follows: TGCGCCAGCAGGGGAATCTCTGGGGCCAACGTCCTGACTTTC. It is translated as CASRGISGANVLTF.

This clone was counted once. CDR3 loop: CASSRGLGGTDTQYF. CDR3 DNA sequence: TGTGCCAGCAGTCGCGGACTAGGTGGCACAGATACGCAGTATTTT. The V gene is TRBV6-5, the J gene TRBJ2-3; TRBD2 agrees at 7 bases. CDR3 length equals 15 residues. V trimming: 5 bases; J trimming: 1 base; junction bases outside the gene matches: 6. Germline lookup yields CDR1 MNHEY and CDR2 SVGAGI.

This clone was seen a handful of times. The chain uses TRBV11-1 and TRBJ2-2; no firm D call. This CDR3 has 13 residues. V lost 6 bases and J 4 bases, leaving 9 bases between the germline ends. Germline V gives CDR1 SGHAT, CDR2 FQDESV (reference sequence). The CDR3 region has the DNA TGTGCCAGCAGTCGGACGATCACCGGGGAGCTGTTTTTT. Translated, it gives CASSRTITGELFF. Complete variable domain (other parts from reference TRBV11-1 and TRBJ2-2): EAEVAQSPRYKITEKSQAVAFWCDPISGHATLYWYRQILGQGPELLVQFQDESVVDDSQLPKDRFSAERLKGVDSTLKIQPAELGDSAMYLCASSRTITGELFFGEGSRLTVL.

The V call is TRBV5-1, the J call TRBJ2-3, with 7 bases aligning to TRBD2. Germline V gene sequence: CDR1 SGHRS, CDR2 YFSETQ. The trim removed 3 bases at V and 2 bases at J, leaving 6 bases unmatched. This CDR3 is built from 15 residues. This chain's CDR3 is CASSSRGGVTDTQYF. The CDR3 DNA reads TGCGCCAGCAGCTCCCGTGGGGGGGTCACAGATACGCAGTATTTT. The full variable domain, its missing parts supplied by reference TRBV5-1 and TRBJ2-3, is KAGVTQTPRYLIKTRGQQVTLSCSPISGHRSVSWYQQTPGQGLQFLFEYFSETQRNKGNFPGRFSGRQFSNSRSEMNVSTLELGDSALYLCASSSRGGVTDTQYFGPGTRLTVL.

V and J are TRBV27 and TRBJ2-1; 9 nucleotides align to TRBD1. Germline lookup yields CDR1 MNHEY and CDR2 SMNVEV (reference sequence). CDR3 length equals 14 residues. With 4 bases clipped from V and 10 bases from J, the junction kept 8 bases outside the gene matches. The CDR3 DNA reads TGTGCCAGCAGTTACCTGGGACAGGGAGACGAGCAGTTCTTC. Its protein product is CASSYLGQGDEQFF.

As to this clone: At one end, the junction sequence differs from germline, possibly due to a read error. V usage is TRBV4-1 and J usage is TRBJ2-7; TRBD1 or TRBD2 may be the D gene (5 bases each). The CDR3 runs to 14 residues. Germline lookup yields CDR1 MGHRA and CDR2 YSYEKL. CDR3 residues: CASSPTVEGYEQYF. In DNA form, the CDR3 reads TGTGCCAGCAGCCCCACCGTTGAGGGGTACGAGCAGTACTTC.